This T cell receptor beta chain is drawn from a study of blood T cell repertoires in COVID-19. The germline V and J ends were trimmed by 6 bases and 1 base, with 15 bases remaining between them. CDR3 length: 15 residues. CDR1 and CDR2 from the germline V gene are SNHLY and FYNNEI. Repertoires were generated with immunoSEQ multiplex PCR, while TCRdb's copy carries only in-frame clones and drops some. This sample has over 95,000 clones, with roughly 85% found just once. The receptor's source is a woman in her sixties with COVID-19, enrolled during active disease. The source material was peripheral blood. J is TRBJ1-2 and V is TRBV2; D is possibly TRBD1 (6 bases). The CDR3 loop is CASRSRTDHNYGYTF. The CDR3 DNA follows: TGTGCCAGCAGAAGCAGGACAGATCATAACTATGGCTACACCTTC. The whole variable domain, filled in from reference TRBV2 and TRBJ1-2, reads EPEVTQTPSHQVTQMGQEVILRCVPISNHLYFYWYRQILGQKVEFLVSFYNNEISEKSEIFDDQFSVERPDGSNFTLKIRSTKLEDSAMYFCASRSRTDHNYGYTFGSGTRLTVV.